This T cell receptor (beta chain) originates from a study of cytomegalovirus exposure and HLA in healthy donors. Note on this clone: Its matching antigen is unknown.

Study observations and caveats: Cytomegalovirus status, reportedly, was diagnosed with high specificity and sensitivity by the classifier. The authors listed 150 to 200 TCR beta chains as cytomegalovirus-associated. TCR clusters originating in the first cohort tended to co-occur in the roughly 110 validation repertoires, according to a later analysis.

The assay was immunoSEQ multiplex PCR, and TCRdb's table has in-frame clones only and misses some. In the table there are approximately 230,000 clones, approximately 84% of which are singletons. CDR1 and CDR2 from the germline V gene are MDHEN and SYDVKM. Trimming shortened V by 11 bases and J by 5 bases, and 11 bases separated the two germline ends. The CDR3 is made up of 11 amino acids. Sequenced sample: PBMCs. This TCR was recovered from a man between 18 and 29 years old in good health and CMV-seropositive. The chain carries TRBV28 and TRBJ2-3; no clear D gene. In nucleotides, the CDR3 is TGTGCCGCTCGTTCGAGAGATACGCAGTATTTT. Its translation: CAARSRDTQYF.